What follows are 12 T cell receptor beta chains derived from one specimen sequenced in a study of blood T cell repertoires in COVID-19. Only in-frame clones appear in the TCRdb table, and some are missing; sequencing was by immunoSEQ multiplex PCR. The sample has hundreds of thousands of clones, approximately 84% seen once; the top ten hold around 1.8%. Sequenced material: peripheral blood. All receptors come from an elderly woman with acute or convalescent COVID-19.

The rearrangement uses TRBV19 and TRBJ2-7; D might be TRBD1 (6 bases). The CDR3 runs 14 residues. CDR1 is LNHDA, CDR2 SQIVND, per germline (reference sequence). V gave up 6 bases and J gave up 5 bases, with 17 bases separating them. The CDR3 loop reads CASRSDRYVNEQYF. CDR3 sequence (DNA): TGTGCCAGTAGAAGTGACAGGTACGTCAACGAGCAGTACTTC.

The J gene is TRBJ2-3, the V gene TRBV5-1, with 9 bases fitting TRBD2. From germline, CDR1 is SGHRS and CDR2 YFSETQ. V lost 4 bases, J lost 1 base, and 10 bases stayed unmatched. The CDR3 is made up of 17 amino acids. The CDR3: CASSISLAGTGTDTQYF. The CDR3 bases are TGCGCCAGCAGCATCTCCCTAGCGGGAACGGGCACAGATACGCAGTATTTT.

This rearrangement joins TRBV28 to TRBJ1-1, with 10 bases identical to TRBD1. Per the germline V gene, CDR1 is MDHEN and CDR2 is SYDVKM. The CDR3 contains 14 residues. J lost 5 bases, V lost 6 bases, and 6 bases had no gene match. Written as DNA, the CDR3 is TGTGCCAGCAGGCGGACAGGGGGAAGTACTGAAGCTTTCTTT. Its translation is CASRRTGGSTEAFF.

This chain connects TRBV30 to TRBJ2-1; a possible D gene is TRBD2 (6 bases). Germline V gene lookup returns CDR1 GTSNPN and CDR2 SVGIG (reference sequence). V lost 4 bases and J 2 bases, leaving 12 bases between the germline ends. CDR3 size: 14 residues. The chain's CDR3 is CAWNRGIPYNEQFF. The CDR3 region has the DNA TGTGCCTGGAATCGGGGGATCCCCTACAATGAGCAGTTCTTC. Full variable domain (outside the CDR3, taken from reference TRBV30 and TRBJ2-1): SQTIHQWPATLVQPVGSPLSLECTVEGTSNPNLYWYRQAAGRGLQLLFYSVGIGQISSEVPQNLSASRPQDRQFILSSKKLLLSDSGFYLCAWNRGIPYNEQFFGPGTRLTVL.

The chain carries TRBV6-2 or TRBV6-3 and TRBJ1-2; 9 bases match TRBD1. The V gene's germline CDR1 is MNHEY and CDR2 SVGEGT. With 6 bases clipped from V and 4 bases from J, the junction kept 12 bases outside the gene matches. The CDR3 is made up of 16 amino acids. Written as DNA, the CDR3 is TGTGCCAGCAGCCAACGTCCGGGACAGGGATTCTATGGCTACACCTTC. The encoded protein is CASSQRPGQGFYGYTF.

The gene calls are TRBV7-2 and TRBJ2-1, with 8 bases that match TRBD2. V gave up 9 bases and J gave up 4 bases; unmatched junction bases: 5. CDR3 size: 13 residues. Germline V lookup: CDR1 SGHTA, CDR2 FQGNSA. The CDR3 protein is CASRRGVYNEQFF. The DNA of the CDR3 is TGTGCCAGTCGGCGGGGGGTTTACAATGAGCAGTTCTTC.

With respect to this clone: Germline is not matched at one junction end, which may reflect a read error. The V and J genes are TRBV29-1 and TRBJ1-2, with D possibly matching TRBD1 (6 bases). Germline-derived CDR1 and CDR2 are SQVTM and ANQGSEA. The CDR3 extends over 13 amino acids. The CDR3 DNA follows: TGCAGCGCTGAAAAGACAGGCCTCAGGGGCTACACCTTC. Translating gives CSAEKTGLRGYTF.

This sequence joins TRBV7-6 and TRBJ2-5; 15 bases line up with TRBD2. The CDR3 runs to 15 residues. CDR1 and CDR2 from the germline V gene are SGHVS and FNYEAQ. V was pared by 5 bases and J by 7 bases, with 5 bases of the junction left unmatched. CDR3 protein: CASSQGLAGGRTQYF. CDR3 DNA: TGTGCCAGCAGCCAAGGACTAGCGGGGGGGCGGACCCAGTACTTC.

V gene TRBV4-1 combines with J gene TRBJ1-6; 7 nucleotides match TRBD1. CDR3 length: 17 residues. Trimming took 3 bases from V and 4 from J; bases not matched to a gene: 9. Germline CDR1 is MGHRA and CDR2 is YSYEKL. The CDR3 loop is CASSHRDSVNYNSPLHF. The DNA of the CDR3 is TGCGCCAGCAGCCACCGGGACAGCGTCAATTATAATTCACCCCTCCACTTT.

V is TRBV7-2 and J is TRBJ2-5, with TRBD1 matching over 9 bases. Germline CDR1 and CDR2: SGHTA and FQGNSA. The trim removed 1 base at V and 4 bases at J, leaving 7 bases unmatched. The CDR3 is made up of 16 amino acids. This chain's CDR3 is CASSLEYRGRSETQYF. For the CDR3, the DNA is TGTGCCAGCAGCTTAGAGTACAGGGGGCGCTCAGAGACCCAGTACTTC.

This clone was counted a single time. The chain combines TRBV19 with TRBJ2-3; 9 nucleotides agree with TRBD2. This CDR3 spans 16 amino acids. Per germline, CDR1 LNHDA and CDR2 SQIVND (reference sequence). With V trimmed by 7 bases and J by 8 bases, 16 bases remained unmatched. The CDR3 DNA follows: TGTGCCAGTAACGGCGCGGGAGGGCCGGCACAGGGTACGCAGTATTTT. It translates to CASNGAGGPAQGTQYF.

CDR3 region: CASIEQGTGTRGYTF. The CDR3 coding sequence is TGTGCCAGCATCGAACAAGGGACAGGGACTCGTGGCTACACCTTC. V is TRBV6-5 and J is TRBJ1-2; 9 nucleotides match TRBD1. V was clipped by 7 bases and J by 7 bases; unmatched bases: 13. Germline CDR1 reads MNHEY; CDR2 reads SVGAGI. This CDR3 contains 15 residues.